The 3 T cell receptor beta chains below come from one sample, sequenced in a study of post-analysis software for immune sequencing data. Study outcomes and limitations: The five TRBV segments detected at higher frequency in patients than in controls included TRBV5-6, TRBV5-1 and TRBV20-1.

These receptors' targets are unknown. Prepared libraries of TCR beta cDNA carried unique molecular identifiers. Via MiXCR, TCRdb re-called the PCR reads, giving one row per CDR3 protein. The table lists more than 500,000 distinct CDR3 sequences, around a third of them singletons. What was sequenced was blood. The receptor set was obtained from a girl aged 2 to 17 with multiple sclerosis.

This clonotype has just a few counts. The chain couples TRBV6-1 to TRBJ1-2; unclear D gene. From germline, CDR1 is MNHNS and CDR2 SASEGT. V lost 4 bases and J 5 bases, leaving 20 bases between the germline ends. The CDR3 runs 16 residues. Here the CDR3 DNA reads TGTGCCAGCAGTGTTGCTAGAAGGGCGCAAACTTATGGCTACACCTTC. It translates to CASSVARRAQTYGYTF.

This clonotype was seen a handful of times. J is TRBJ1-1 and V is TRBV12-3 or TRBV12-4, with D possibly being TRBD1 (5 bases). The CDR3 has 13 residues. Deletions cut 5 bases from V and 4 bases from J, with 11 bases between. The CDR3, as DNA: TGTGCCAGCAGTCCAGTCGGGGGCACTGAAGCTTTCTTT. Protein: CASSPVGGTEAFF.

Comments on this clonotype: At one end the junction does not follow the germline gene, possibly because of a read error. The chain recombines TRBV20-1 with TRBJ2-5, with 8 positions matching TRBD2. From germline, CDR1 is DFQATT and CDR2 SNEGSKA (reference sequence). The CDR3 runs 17 residues. The CDR3 sequence is CSTRGPSERGPQETQYF. DNA for the CDR3: TGCAGTACTAGAGGCCCCTCCGAGCGGGGGCCACAAGAGACCCAGTACTTC.